The sequence of this T cell receptor beta chain was determined in a study of blood T cell repertoires in COVID-19. Study background: Nucleic acid was either cDNA or gDNA, and it came from T cells, B-cell-depleted T cells, or PBMCs.

J lost 4 bases, V lost 4 bases, and 7 bases had no gene match. Germline V gene data show CDR1 as SGHNT and CDR2 as YYREEE (reference sequence). CDR3 length: 15 residues. Per the study methods: Amplifying reference gene primers gave estimates of nucleated cell counts. This table comes from immunoSEQ multiplex PCR, and its TCRdb copy is limited to in-frame clones, with some not included. The V and J calls and the clone size are those of that table, but D and trimming were determined from the DNA. Altogether fewer than 150,000 clones are present, around 78% being singletons, with the ten largest covering more than 10%.

The gene calls are TRBV5-4 and TRBJ2-3; 9 nucleotides align to TRBD1. Input material: peripheral blood. This receptor was taken from a human donor in a cohort sampled during active COVID-19. This CDR3 reads CASSPTGGAPDTQYF. CDR3 DNA: TGTGCCAGCAGCCCAACAGGGGGCGCCCCAGATACGCAGTATTTT.